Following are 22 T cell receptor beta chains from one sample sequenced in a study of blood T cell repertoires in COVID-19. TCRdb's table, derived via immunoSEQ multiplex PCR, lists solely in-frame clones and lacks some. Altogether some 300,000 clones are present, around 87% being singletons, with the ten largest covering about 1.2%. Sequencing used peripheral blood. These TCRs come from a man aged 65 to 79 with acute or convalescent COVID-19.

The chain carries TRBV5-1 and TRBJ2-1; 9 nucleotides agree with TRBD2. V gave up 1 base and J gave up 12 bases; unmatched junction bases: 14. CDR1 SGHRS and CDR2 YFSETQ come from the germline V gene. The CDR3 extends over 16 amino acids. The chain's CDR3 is CASSLNIGRGGQWQFF. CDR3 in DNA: TGCGCCAGCAGCTTGAACATCGGGCGGGGGGGCCAATGGCAGTTCTTC.

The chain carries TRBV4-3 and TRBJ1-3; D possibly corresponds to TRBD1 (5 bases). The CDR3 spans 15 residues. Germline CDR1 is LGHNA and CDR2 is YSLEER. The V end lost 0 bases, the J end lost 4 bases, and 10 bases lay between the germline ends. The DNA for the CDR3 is TGCGCCAGCAGCCAAGATCCAGGGCACGGAAACACCATATATTTT. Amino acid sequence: CASSQDPGHGNTIYF.

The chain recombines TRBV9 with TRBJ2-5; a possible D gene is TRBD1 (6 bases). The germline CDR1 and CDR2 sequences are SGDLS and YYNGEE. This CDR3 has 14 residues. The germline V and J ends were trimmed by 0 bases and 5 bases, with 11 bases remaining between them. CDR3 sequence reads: CASSVGQDGETQYF. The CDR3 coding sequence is TGTGCCAGCAGCGTAGGACAGGACGGGGAGACCCAGTACTTC.

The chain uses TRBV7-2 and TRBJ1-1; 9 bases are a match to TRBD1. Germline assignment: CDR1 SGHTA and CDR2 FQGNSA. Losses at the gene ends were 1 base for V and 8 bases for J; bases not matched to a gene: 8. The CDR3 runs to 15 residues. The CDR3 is CASSLDRPGQGEAFF. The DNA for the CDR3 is TGTGCCAGCAGCTTAGACCGGCCGGGACAGGGAGAAGCTTTCTTT. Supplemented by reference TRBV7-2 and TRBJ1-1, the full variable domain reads GAGVSQSPSNKVTEKGKDVELRCDPISGHTALYWYRQSLGQGLEFLIYFQGNSAPDKSGLPSDRFSAERTGGSVSTLTIQRTQQEDSAVYLCASSLDRPGQGEAFFGQGTRLTVV.

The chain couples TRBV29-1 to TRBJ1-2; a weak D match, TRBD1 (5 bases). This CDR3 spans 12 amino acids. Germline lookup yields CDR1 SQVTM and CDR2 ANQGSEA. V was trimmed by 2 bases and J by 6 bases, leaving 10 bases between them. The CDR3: CSVERGRDGYTF. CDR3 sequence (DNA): TGCAGCGTTGAACGGGGGAGGGATGGCTACACCTTC.

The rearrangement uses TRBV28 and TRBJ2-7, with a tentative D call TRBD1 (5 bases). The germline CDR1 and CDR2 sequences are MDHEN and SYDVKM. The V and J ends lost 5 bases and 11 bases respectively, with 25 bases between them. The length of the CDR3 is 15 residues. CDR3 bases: TGTGCCAGCAGTCGCGGACAAGTCAAGGGGCTCCTGGAGTACTTC. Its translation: CASSRGQVKGLLEYF.

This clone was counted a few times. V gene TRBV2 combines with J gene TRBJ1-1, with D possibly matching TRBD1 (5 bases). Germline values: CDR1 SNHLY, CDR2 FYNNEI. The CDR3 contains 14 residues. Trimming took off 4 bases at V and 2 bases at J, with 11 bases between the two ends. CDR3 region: CASSVGGLNTEAFF. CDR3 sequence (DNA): TGTGCCAGCAGTGTGGGGGGACTTAACACTGAAGCTTTCTTT.

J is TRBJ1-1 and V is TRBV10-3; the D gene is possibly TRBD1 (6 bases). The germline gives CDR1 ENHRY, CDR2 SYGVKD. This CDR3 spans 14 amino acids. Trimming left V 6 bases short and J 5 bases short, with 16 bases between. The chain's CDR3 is CAISRGGTPTEAFF. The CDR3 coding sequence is TGTGCCATCAGCAGAGGGGGTACACCTACTGAAGCTTTCTTT.

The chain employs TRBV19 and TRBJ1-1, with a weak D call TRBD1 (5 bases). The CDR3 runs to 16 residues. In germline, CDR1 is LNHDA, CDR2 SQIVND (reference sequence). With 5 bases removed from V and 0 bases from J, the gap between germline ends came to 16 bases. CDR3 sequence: CASSSGPRQLNTEAFF. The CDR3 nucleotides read TGTGCCAGTAGTTCCGGGCCACGACAGTTGAACACTGAAGCTTTCTTT.

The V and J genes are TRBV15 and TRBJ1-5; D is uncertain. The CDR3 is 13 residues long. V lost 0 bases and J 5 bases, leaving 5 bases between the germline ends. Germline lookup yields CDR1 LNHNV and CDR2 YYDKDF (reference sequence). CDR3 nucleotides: TGTGCCACCAGCAGAGAGCGGGATCAGCCCCAGCATTTT. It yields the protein CATSRERDQPQHF.

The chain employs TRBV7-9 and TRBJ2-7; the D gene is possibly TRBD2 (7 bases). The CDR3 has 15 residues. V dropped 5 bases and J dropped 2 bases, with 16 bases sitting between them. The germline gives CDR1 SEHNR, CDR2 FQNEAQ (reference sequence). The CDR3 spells CASSLQPGGTYEQYF. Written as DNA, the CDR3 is TGTGCCAGCAGCCTACAACCGGGGGGCACCTACGAGCAGTACTTC.

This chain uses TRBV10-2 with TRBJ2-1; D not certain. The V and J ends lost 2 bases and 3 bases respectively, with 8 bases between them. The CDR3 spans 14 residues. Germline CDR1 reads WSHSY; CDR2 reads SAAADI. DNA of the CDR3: TGCGCCAGCAGTGAGGCACGGAGCTACAATGAGCAGTTCTTC. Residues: CASSEARSYNEQFF.

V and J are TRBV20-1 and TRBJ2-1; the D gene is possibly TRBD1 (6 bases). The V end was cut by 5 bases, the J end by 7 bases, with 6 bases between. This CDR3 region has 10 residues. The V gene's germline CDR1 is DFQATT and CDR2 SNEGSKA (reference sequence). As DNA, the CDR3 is TGCAGTGCTCAGGGGAATGAGCAGTTCTTC. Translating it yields CSAQGNEQFF.

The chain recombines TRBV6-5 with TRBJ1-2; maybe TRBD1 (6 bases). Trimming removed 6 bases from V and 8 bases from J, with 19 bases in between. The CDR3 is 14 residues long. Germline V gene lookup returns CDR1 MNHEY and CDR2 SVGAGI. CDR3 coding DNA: TGTGCCAGCAGCTCTACCGGGACATCGAAAGGCTACACCTTC. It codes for CASSSTGTSKGYTF.

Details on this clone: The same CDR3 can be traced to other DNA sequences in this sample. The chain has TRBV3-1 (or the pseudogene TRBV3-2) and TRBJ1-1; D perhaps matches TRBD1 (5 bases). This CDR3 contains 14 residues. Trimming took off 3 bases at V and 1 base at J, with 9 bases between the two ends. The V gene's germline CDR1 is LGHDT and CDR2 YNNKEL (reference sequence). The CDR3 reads CASSQAGGNTEAFF. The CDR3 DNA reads TGTGCCAGCAGCCAGGCGGGGGGGAACACTGAAGCTTTCTTT.

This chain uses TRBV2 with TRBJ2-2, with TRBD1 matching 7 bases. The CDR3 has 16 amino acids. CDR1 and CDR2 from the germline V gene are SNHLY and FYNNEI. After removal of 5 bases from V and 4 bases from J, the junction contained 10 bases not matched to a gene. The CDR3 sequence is CASSKTGTDFTGELFF. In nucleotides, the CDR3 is TGTGCCAGCAGTAAGACCGGGACAGACTTCACCGGGGAGCTGTTTTTT.

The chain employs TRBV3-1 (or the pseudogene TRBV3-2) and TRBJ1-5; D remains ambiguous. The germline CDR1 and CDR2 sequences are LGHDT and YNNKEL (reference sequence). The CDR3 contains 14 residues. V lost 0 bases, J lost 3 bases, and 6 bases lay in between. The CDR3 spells CASSQDRINQPQHF. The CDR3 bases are TGTGCCAGCAGCCAAGACAGGATCAATCAGCCCCAGCATTTT.

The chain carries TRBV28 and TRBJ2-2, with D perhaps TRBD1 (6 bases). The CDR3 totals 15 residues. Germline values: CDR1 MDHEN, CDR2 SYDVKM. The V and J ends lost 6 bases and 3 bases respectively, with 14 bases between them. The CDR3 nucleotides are TGTGCCAGCAGCCCCGGACAGAGGTACACCGGGGAGCTGTTTTTT. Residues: CASSPGQRYTGELFF.

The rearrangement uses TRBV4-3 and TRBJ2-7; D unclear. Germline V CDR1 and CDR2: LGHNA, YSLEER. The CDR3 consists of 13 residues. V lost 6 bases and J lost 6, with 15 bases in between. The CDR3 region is CASSPEPNGEQYF. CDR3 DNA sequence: TGCGCCAGCAGTCCCGAACCGAACGGCGAGCAGTACTTC.

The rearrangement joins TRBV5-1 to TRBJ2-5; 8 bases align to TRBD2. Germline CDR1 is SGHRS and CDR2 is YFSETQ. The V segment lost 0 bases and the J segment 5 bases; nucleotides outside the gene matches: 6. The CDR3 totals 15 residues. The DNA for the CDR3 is TGCGCCAGCAGCTTGGCAACGGGGGGGCCGGAGACCCAGTACTTC. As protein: CASSLATGGPETQYF.

The CDR3 DNA follows: TGTGCCACCTACCGGGGGGGGACTGAAGCTTTCTTT. It specifies CATYRGGTEAFF. The chain combines TRBV6-5 with TRBJ1-1, with D possibly TRBD1 on 5 matching bases. CDR1 and CDR2 (germline): MNHEY, SVGAGI. The CDR3 totals 12 residues. V gave up 10 bases and J gave up 5 bases, with 14 bases separating them.

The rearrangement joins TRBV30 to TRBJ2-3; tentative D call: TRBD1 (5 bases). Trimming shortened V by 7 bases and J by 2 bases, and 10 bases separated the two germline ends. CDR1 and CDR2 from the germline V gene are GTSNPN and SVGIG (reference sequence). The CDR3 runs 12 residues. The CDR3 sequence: CASTTVTDTQYF. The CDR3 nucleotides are TGTGCCTCCACGACAGTCACAGATACGCAGTATTTT.